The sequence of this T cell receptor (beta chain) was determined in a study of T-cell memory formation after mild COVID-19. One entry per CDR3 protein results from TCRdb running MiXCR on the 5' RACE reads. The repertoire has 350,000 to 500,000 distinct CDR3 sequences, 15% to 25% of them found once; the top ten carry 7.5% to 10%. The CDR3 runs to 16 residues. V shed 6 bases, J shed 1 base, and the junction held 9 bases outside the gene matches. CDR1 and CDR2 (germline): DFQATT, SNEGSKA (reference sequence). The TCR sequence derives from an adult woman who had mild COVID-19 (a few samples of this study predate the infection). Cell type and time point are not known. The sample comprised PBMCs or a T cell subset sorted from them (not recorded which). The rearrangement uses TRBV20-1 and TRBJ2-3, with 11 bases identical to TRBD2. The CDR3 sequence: CSAPPELAGGTDTQYF. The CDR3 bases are TGCAGTGCCCCGCCGGAACTAGCGGGAGGCACAGATACGCAGTATTTT.